Presented here are 31 T cell receptor beta chains from one specimen sequenced in a study of a mutant IDH1 vaccine in newly diagnosed glioma (dated by TCRdb to the early 2020s). Library preparation was by the immunoSEQ multiplex PCR assay. This immuneACCESS table, as held by TCRdb, lists in-frame sequences with V and J called but not all clones. Of the missing ones, under half trace to an unresolved V gene in checked studies; the others have no known cause. Counted in this sample were roughly 40,000 clones; 83% of them appeared once. Jointly, the top ten make up approximately 4.6% of the sample. For these receptors, no antigen is known. The sample's time point label is to be understood as: week 35, safety follow-up. Each vaccine dose, consisting of 300 ug of a 20-mer mutant IDH1 peptide in Montanide, was administered subcutaneously with topical imiquimod. The sequences come from PBMCs, collected from a glioma patient whose treatment included an IDH1 peptide vaccine. These receptors came from a woman aged 50 to 60 with glioma.

The chain couples TRBV28 to TRBJ1-4, with 7 bases identical to TRBD1. The CDR3 spans 14 residues. The V gene's germline CDR1 is MDHEN and CDR2 SYDVKM. J was trimmed by 8 bases and V by 2 bases; bases with no gene match: 5. The CDR3 spells CASSLEGAQEKLFF. The CDR3 DNA reads as TGTGCCAGCAGTTTAGAGGGGGCTCAGGAAAAACTGTTTTTT. The full variable domain, its missing parts supplied by reference TRBV28 and TRBJ1-4, is DVKVTQSSRYLVKRTGEKVFLECVQDMDHENMFWYRQDPGLGLRLIYFSYDVKMKEKGDIPEGYSVSREKKERFSLILESASTNQTSMYLCASSLEGAQEKLFFGSGTQLSVL.

This clone was counted only a few times. The gene calls are TRBV9 and TRBJ2-3; 7 nucleotides agree with TRBD1. Germline values: CDR1 SGDLS, CDR2 YYNGEE. The length of the CDR3 is 15 residues. V shed 1 base, J shed 8 bases, and the junction held 10 bases outside the gene matches. The CDR3 nucleotides are TGTGCCAGCAGCGTATGGAAAAGGGGGCGCGGTACGCAGTATTTT. Translated: CASSVWKRGRGTQYF.

V is TRBV27 and J is TRBJ1-6, with D possibly being TRBD1 (6 bases). Germline V gene data show CDR1 as MNHEY and CDR2 as SMNVEV (reference sequence). With 9 bases removed from V and 6 bases from J, the gap between germline ends came to 12 bases. CDR3 length: 13 residues. CDR3 protein: CASTTGINSPLHF. CDR3 DNA: TGTGCCAGTACCACAGGGATTAATTCACCCCTCCACTTT.

The J gene is TRBJ1-1, the V gene TRBV18; D unclear. There are 14 residues in the CDR3. Germline V gene data show CDR1 as KGHSH and CDR2 as LQKENI. Trimming took off 3 bases at V and 2 bases at J, with 10 bases between the two ends. The CDR3 nucleotides are TGTGCCAGCTCACCCTTCGAGCAAAACACTGAAGCTTTCTTT. Its protein is CASSPFEQNTEAFF.

The rearrangement uses TRBV27 and TRBJ1-2; 8 bases are shared with TRBD1. The CDR3 is 15 amino acids. V was clipped by 5 bases and J by 8 bases; unmatched bases: 13. Germline-derived CDR1 and CDR2 are MNHEY and SMNVEV (reference sequence). CDR3 sequence: CASSRRDRRSGGYTF. The CDR3 bases are TGTGCCAGCAGTAGAAGGGACAGGCGGTCGGGGGGCTACACCTTC.

This clone was picked up one time. The gene calls are TRBV27 and TRBJ2-5; D call uncertain. The V gene lost 8 bases and the J gene lost 5 bases, with 12 bases spanning the gap. The CDR3 sequence is 12 residues long. Per germline, CDR1 MNHEY and CDR2 SMNVEV (reference sequence). This CDR3 reads CASYQVRETQYF. As DNA, the CDR3 is TGTGCCAGCTATCAGGTCCGGGAGACCCAGTACTTC.

This clone was seen a few times. The V and J genes are TRBV19 and TRBJ1-3, with D unresolved. Germline CDR1 reads LNHDA; CDR2 reads SQIVND (reference sequence). This CDR3 region has 15 residues. With 3 bases removed from V and 2 bases from J, the gap between germline ends came to 11 bases. In nucleotides, the CDR3 is TGTGCCAGTAGTATGAAAACCTTGCCTGGAAACACCATATATTTT. Its translation: CASSMKTLPGNTIYF.

This clone has just a few counts. V is TRBV19 and J is TRBJ1-1; a weak D match, TRBD1 (5 bases). Trimming removed 5 bases from V and 3 bases from J, with 16 bases in between. CDR1 is LNHDA and CDR2 is SQIVND in the germline V gene (reference sequence). CDR3 size: 15 residues. The DNA of the CDR3 is TGTGCCAGTAGTTGGGGCACGAATAGGGACACTGAAGCTTTCTTT. Encoded protein: CASSWGTNRDTEAFF.

V gene TRBV18 combines with J gene TRBJ2-1; TRBD2 matches 9 bases. V was clipped by 6 bases and J by 7 bases; unmatched bases: 7. CDR3 length: 14 amino acids. Per germline, CDR1 KGHSH and CDR2 LQKENI. CDR3 loop: CASSSSGVGNEQFF. For the CDR3, the DNA is TGTGCCAGCTCTTCTAGCGGGGTTGGAAATGAGCAGTTCTTC.

The V and J genes are TRBV5-1 and TRBJ2-7, with D maybe TRBD1 (6 bases). There are 13 residues in the CDR3. Germline V gene data show CDR1 as SGHRS and CDR2 as YFSETQ. Trimming took 2 bases from V and 6 from J, leaving 12 bases between them. For the CDR3, the DNA is TGCGCCAGCAGCTTTCAGGGGTCACCCGAGCAGTACTTC. The encoded protein is CASSFQGSPEQYF.

J is TRBJ2-7 and V is TRBV10-2; D ambiguous. V lost 8 bases and J 7 bases, leaving 21 bases between the germline ends. Germline loops: CDR1 WSHSY, CDR2 SAAADI. The CDR3 has 14 residues. The CDR3 DNA reads as TGCGCCAGCCTCAATTCGGACGTAGTTGGGGAGCAGTACTTC. It is translated as CASLNSDVVGEQYF.

The V and J genes are TRBV10-3 and TRBJ1-2; TRBD1 aligns across 10 bases. V lost 7 bases to trimming and J lost 3 bases; unmatched junction nucleotides: 17. This CDR3 comprises 18 residues. From germline, CDR1 is ENHRY and CDR2 SYGVKD. The chain's CDR3 is CAITPARDRGRSDYGYTF. The CDR3 bases are TGTGCCATCACCCCGGCCCGGGACAGGGGAAGGTCCGACTATGGCTACACCTTC.

CDR3 sequence (DNA): TGCGCCAGCACCCTGGACAGAAAATACGAGCAGTACTTC. It translates to CASTLDRKYEQYF. The chain is built from TRBV5-1 and TRBJ2-7, with D maybe TRBD1 (6 bases). The CDR3 length is 13 residues. Germline V gives CDR1 SGHRS, CDR2 YFSETQ. Trimming pared 6 bases from V and 4 bases from J, leaving 14 bases between.

This clone was observed once. V is TRBV29-1 and J is TRBJ1-2; TRBD1 agrees at 10 bases. The CDR3 contains 12 residues. CDR1 is SQVTM, CDR2 ANQGSEA, per germline. V shed 7 bases, J shed 6 bases, and the junction held 5 bases outside the gene matches. The CDR3 bases are TGCAGCGCCATGACAGGGGGCGATGGCTACACCTTC. Its protein is CSAMTGGDGYTF.

The rearrangement links TRBV5-6 to TRBJ2-3, with 9 bases matching TRBD2. Germline V CDR1 and CDR2: SGHDT, YYEEEE. The trim removed 0 bases at V and 3 bases at J, leaving 2 bases unmatched. This CDR3 spans 15 amino acids. The DNA of the CDR3 is TGTGCCAGCAGCTTGGAGGGACTAGCAACAGATACGCAGTATTTT. Its translation is CASSLEGLATDTQYF.

The chain recombines TRBV29-1 with TRBJ2-3; no clear D gene. There are 13 residues in the CDR3. V gave up 7 bases and J gave up 3 bases, with 14 bases separating them. The germline gives CDR1 SQVTM, CDR2 ANQGSEA. CDR3 loop: CSAVAPGTDTQYF. The CDR3 coding sequence is TGCAGCGCGGTGGCTCCGGGTACAGATACGCAGTATTTT.

The chain is built from TRBV4-2 and TRBJ2-1, with 11 bases lining up with TRBD2. Per the germline V gene, CDR1 is LGHNA and CDR2 is YNFKEQ. The CDR3 runs to 18 residues. Trimming cost V 1 base and J 4 bases; bases outside gene matches: 9. The CDR3 loop reads CASSQGSGSGGAYNEQFF. CDR3 bases: TGTGCCAGCAGCCAAGGGTCCGGTAGCGGGGGGGCGTACAATGAGCAGTTCTTC.

This sequence joins TRBV19 and TRBJ2-1; possible D gene TRBD2, 5 bases. The CDR3 sequence is 15 residues long. CDR1 and CDR2 from the germline V gene are LNHDA and SQIVND (reference sequence). V gave up 3 bases and J gave up 4 bases, with 13 bases separating them. CDR3 nucleotides: TGTGCCAGTAGTATCTACGCGGGCACATACAATGAGCAGTTCTTC. Amino acids: CASSIYAGTYNEQFF.

The chain has TRBV7-8 and TRBJ1-4, with unresolved D. The CDR3 has 14 amino acids. CDR1 SGHVS and CDR2 FQNEAQ come from the germline V gene. Between the trimmed V and J ends, which lost 0 bases and 8 bases, there was a span of 10 bases. Here the CDR3 DNA reads TGTGCCAGCAGCTTAGCAGGGCAGAGGGAAAAACTGTTTTTT. Its translation is CASSLAGQREKLFF. The variable domain in full, completed from reference TRBV7-8 and TRBJ1-4, reads GAGVSQSPRYKVAKRGQDVALRCDPISGHVSLFWYQQALGQGPEFLTYFQNEAQLDKSGLPSDRFFAERPEGSVSTLKIQRTQQEDSAVYLCASSLAGQREKLFFGSGTQLSVL.

This sequence joins TRBV28 and TRBJ2-4, with D possibly TRBD1 on 5 matching bases. V lost 7 bases and J 2 bases, leaving 6 bases between the germline ends. The CDR3 totals 12 residues. CDR1 is MDHEN and CDR2 is SYDVKM in the germline V gene. For the CDR3, the DNA is TGTGCCAGCACAGGGACCAAAAACATTCAGTACTTC. Protein: CASTGTKNIQYF.

The chain is built from TRBV5-4 and TRBJ1-4; possible D gene TRBD1, 5 bases. V was clipped by 0 bases and J by 4 bases, with 10 bases between them. The length of the CDR3 is 15 residues. Germline V gene data show CDR1 as SGHNT and CDR2 as YYREEE (reference sequence). CDR3 in amino acids: CASSLAGGNNEKLFF. For the CDR3, the DNA is TGTGCCAGCAGCTTGGCTGGGGGAAATAATGAAAAACTGTTTTTT.

The J gene is TRBJ1-2, the V gene TRBV19; the match to TRBD1 covers 7 bases. The CDR3 runs 13 residues. V lost 5 bases, J lost 4 bases, and 4 bases stayed unmatched. CDR1 LNHDA and CDR2 SQIVND come from the germline V gene (reference sequence). In nucleotides, the CDR3 is TGTGCCAGTAGTTTCCAGGGGGGCTATGGCTACACCTTC. It codes for CASSFQGGYGYTF.

The chain has TRBV6-1 and TRBJ1-5; D is undetermined. Germline CDR1 reads MNHNS; CDR2 reads SASEGT. This CDR3 is built from 15 residues. Trimming cost V 3 bases and J 7 bases, with 16 bases left between them. The CDR3 sequence: CASSDSSAAFQPQHF. The DNA of the CDR3 is TGTGCCAGCAGTGACTCCTCCGCAGCTTTCCAGCCCCAGCATTTT.

In the case of this clone: The same CDR3 also results from other DNA sequences found in this sample. This chain uses TRBV9 with TRBJ1-1; 7 nucleotides agree with TRBD1. The CDR3 is 14 amino acids. V was pared by 3 bases and J by 4 bases, with 6 bases of the junction left unmatched. Germline V CDR1 and CDR2: SGDLS, YYNGEE. For the CDR3, the DNA is TGTGCCAGCAGCGCCAGACAGGGATCCACTGAAGCTTTCTTT. Its translation: CASSARQGSTEAFF.

V usage is TRBV6-5 and J usage is TRBJ2-7, with D possibly being TRBD1 or TRBD2 (5 bases each). The length of the CDR3 is 13 residues. Per the germline V gene, CDR1 is MNHEY and CDR2 is SVGAGI. The V gene lost 8 bases and the J gene lost 0 bases, with 11 bases spanning the gap. The CDR3 spells CASRDGSSYEQYF. Written as DNA, the CDR3 is TGTGCCAGCCGGGACGGCAGCTCCTACGAGCAGTACTTC.

The chain couples TRBV4-3 to TRBJ2-1; the match to TRBD2 covers 12 bases. Germline V gene data show CDR1 as LGHNA and CDR2 as YSLEER. Trimming removed 0 bases from V and 0 bases from J; junction bases left unmatched: 6. The CDR3 spans 19 residues. The CDR3 spells CASSQERLAGATSYNEQFF. The CDR3 nucleotides are TGCGCCAGCAGCCAAGAACGACTAGCGGGGGCGACCTCCTACAATGAGCAGTTCTTC.

The chain uses TRBV4-1 and TRBJ1-4; weak D call: TRBD1 (5 bases). CDR1 and CDR2 from the germline V gene are MGHRA and YSYEKL. This CDR3 contains 16 residues. The ends were cut back, 2 bases at V and 5 bases at J, with 15 bases in the middle. The CDR3 protein is CASSQFYGAGNEKLFF. The CDR3 nucleotides are TGCGCCAGCAGCCAATTTTACGGGGCAGGGAATGAAAAACTGTTTTTT.

The rearrangement links TRBV6-6 to TRBJ2-1, with D perhaps matching TRBD1 or TRBD2 (6 bases each). The CDR3 contains 15 residues. Trimming removed 6 bases from V and 2 bases from J, with 14 bases in between. The V gene's germline CDR1 is MNHNY and CDR2 SVGAGI (reference sequence). In nucleotides, the CDR3 is TGTGCCAGCAGCCCCCGACGGGGGCCCTACAATGAGCAGTTCTTC. Translation: CASSPRRGPYNEQFF.

V and J are TRBV19 and TRBJ2-2, with 7 positions matching TRBD1. CDR1 and CDR2 from the germline V gene are LNHDA and SQIVND (reference sequence). CDR3 length: 15 residues. V lost 7 bases to trimming and J lost 0 bases; unmatched junction nucleotides: 5. For the CDR3, the DNA is TGTGCCAGTACCATTGGGACAGCGAACACCGGGGAGCTGTTTTTT. It yields the protein CASTIGTANTGELFF.

CDR3 sequence: CASSSNTRSSYEQYF. CDR3 nucleotide sequence: TGTGCCAGCAGCTCTAACACGAGGAGCTCCTACGAGCAGTACTTC. V and J are TRBV7-8 and TRBJ2-7; D uncertain. V was pared by 4 bases and J by 0 bases, with 13 bases between. The CDR3 is 15 amino acids. The germline V gene has CDR1 SGHVS and CDR2 FQNEAQ.

The V and J genes are TRBV7-2 and TRBJ1-4; TRBD1 aligns across 11 bases. After removal of 5 bases from V and 8 bases from J, the junction contained 7 bases not matched to a gene. CDR3 size: 15 residues. CDR1 and CDR2 from the germline V gene are SGHTA and FQGNSA. Here the CDR3 reads CASSPRTGGGEKLFF. The CDR3 coding sequence is TGTGCCAGCAGCCCCCGGACAGGGGGCGGGGAAAAACTGTTTTTT.